This is a list of T cell receptor beta chains from one sample in a study of vaccination effects on CD4 cells after COVID-19. These TCRs' antigens remain unknown. Generated by immunoSEQ multiplex PCR, the TCRdb table keeps only in-frame clones and is missing some. The data show 45,000 to 50,000 clones, 70% to 80% seen once. Sample: CD4+ T cells from PBMCs cultured without peptide, taken before COVID-19 vaccination. The receptors shown here come from a human donor who had a prior SARS-CoV-2 infection. Both conserved end residues are part of each CDR3. D genes are given only for firm matches. Clone size is not always given. Where it is, it says once, few, many or a class for expanded clones.

TRBD2	TRBJ2-3	-	TRBV2	CASNRTSGADTQYF	TGTGCCAGCAACCGGACTAGCGGGGCAGATACGCAGTATTTT
-	TRBJ2-2	-	TRBV12-3/TRBV12-4	CASTRRTGELFF	TGTGCCAGCACACGAAGGACCGGGGAGCTGTTTTTT
-	TRBJ1-2	-	TRBV10-3	CAISDLVGRASSVNYGYTF	TGTGCCATCAGCGATCTAGTGGGGCGGGCCTCATCAGTTAACTATGGCTACACCTTC
-	TRBJ1-5	-	TRBV6-6	CASSYTLFDSNQPQHF	TGTGCCAGCAGTTACACCCTATTCGATAGCAATCAGCCCCAGCATTTT
-	TRBJ2-7	-	TRBV7-8	CASSLVYGAGDYEQYF	TGTGCCAGCAGCTTAGTGTACGGGGCCGGGGATTACGAGCAGTACTTC
TRBD1	TRBJ2-5	once	TRBV18	CASSPRTGGNGETQYF	TGTGCCAGCTCACCCCGGACAGGGGGCAATGGAGAGACCCAGTACTTC
-	TRBJ2-1	once	TRBV20-1	CSVVLHEQFF	TGCAGTGTTGTTCTCCATGAGCAGTTCTTC
TRBD1	TRBJ2-3	-	TRBV24-1	CATSRDRGADTQYF	TGTGCCACCAGTCGGGACAGGGGGGCAGATACGCAGTATTTT
-	TRBJ1-1	few	TRBV11-2	CASSRATMGTEAFF	TGTGCCAGCAGCCGAGCTACGATGGGCACTGAAGCTTTCTTT
-	TRBJ1-6	-	TRBV4-2	CASSQETWADNSPLHF	TGTGCCAGCAGCCAAGAAACATGGGCAGATAATTCACCCCTCCACTTT
-	TRBJ1-6	-	TRBV3-1/TRBV3-2	CASSQWTGNSPLHF	TGTGCCAGCAGCCAGTGGACCGGTAATTCACCCCTCCACTTT
TRBD1	TRBJ2-6	once	TRBV5-1	CASREHPGGSGANVLTF	TGCGCCAGCAGAGAACACCCAGGGGGCTCTGGGGCCAACGTCCTGACTTTC
TRBD2	TRBJ2-2	-	TRBV4-2	CASSSRAGTSGGATGELFF	TGTGCCAGCAGCTCCCGCGCTGGGACTAGCGGGGGGGCGACCGGGGAGCTGTTTTTT
-	TRBJ2-5	-	TRBV9	CASSPQLVMGGETQYF	TGTGCCAGCAGCCCCCAACTTGTAATGGGAGGAGAGACCCAGTACTTC
TRBD1	TRBJ1-2	-	TRBV7-9	CASSLAGGDRLYGYTF	TGTGCCAGCAGCTTAGCGGGGGGGGACAGGCTATATGGCTACACCTTC
TRBD2	TRBJ2-1	few	TRBV24-1	CATQKGLPQGDEQFF	TGTGCCACACAGAAGGGACTACCCCAAGGGGATGAGCAGTTCTTC
TRBD1	TRBJ1-1	-	TRBV4-2	CASSQLRSGGTEAFF	TGTGCCAGCAGCCAACTACGATCAGGGGGTACTGAAGCTTTCTTT
-	TRBJ2-1	-	TRBV24-1	CATGNQNEQFF	TGTGCCACCGGAAACCAGAATGAGCAGTTCTTC
TRBD2	TRBJ2-2	-	TRBV10-3	CAIGTSGREDTGELFF	TGTGCCATAGGGACTAGCGGGAGGGAAGACACCGGGGAGCTGTTTTTT
-	TRBJ2-7	few	TRBV12-2	CASRLATSPAPYEQYF	TGTGCAAGTCGCTTAGCGACTAGTCCGGCCCCCTACGAGCAGTACTTC
TRBD2	TRBJ2-2	-	TRBV9	CASGRENTGELFF	TGTGCCAGCGGGAGGGAGAACACCGGGGAGCTGTTTTTT
-	TRBJ1-6	-	TRBV7-8	CASSLALGDSPLHF	TGTGCCAGCAGCTTAGCGCTCGGGGACTCACCCCTCCACTTT
TRBD1	TRBJ1-1	-	TRBV5-1	CASRRGQGEIEAFF	TGCGCCAGCAGGCGAGGTCAGGGGGAGATTGAAGCTTTCTTT
-	TRBJ2-7	-	TRBV4-3	CASSQGGPGQPYEQYF	TGCGCCAGCAGCCAGGGGGGCCCGGGACAGCCGTACGAGCAGTACTTC
TRBD1	TRBJ1-2	-	TRBV4-2	CASSQDQGANYGYTF	TGTGCCAGCAGCCAAGATCAGGGGGCTAACTATGGCTACACCTTC
TRBD1	TRBJ2-7	-	TRBV6-5	CASRDRALTYEQYF	TGTGCCAGCAGAGACAGGGCCCTAACCTACGAGCAGTACTTC
-	TRBJ1-5	-	TRBV27	CASSRTRSSNQPQHF	TGTGCCAGCTCCCGGACACGCAGTAGCAATCAGCCCCAGCATTTT
-	TRBJ1-5	-	TRBV5-5	CASSWGPSGSNQPQHF	TGTGCCAGCAGCTGGGGACCGTCCGGGAGCAATCAGCCCCAGCATTTT
-	TRBJ2-2	-	TRBV18	CASSPSTGELFF	TGTGCCAGCTCACCAAGCACCGGGGAGCTGTTTTTT
-	TRBJ2-3	-	TRBV4-2	CASSQEYLATDTQYF	TGTGCCAGCAGCCAAGAGTACCTAGCAACAGATACGCAGTATTTT
-	TRBJ2-4	-	TRBV30	CAWEGDIKNIQYF	TGTGCCTGGGAGGGTGACATTAAAAACATTCAGTACTTC
-	TRBJ2-3	-	TRBV18	CASSPPQDSPSQYF	TGTGCCAGCTCACCACCGCAAGACTCTCCTTCGCAGTATTTT